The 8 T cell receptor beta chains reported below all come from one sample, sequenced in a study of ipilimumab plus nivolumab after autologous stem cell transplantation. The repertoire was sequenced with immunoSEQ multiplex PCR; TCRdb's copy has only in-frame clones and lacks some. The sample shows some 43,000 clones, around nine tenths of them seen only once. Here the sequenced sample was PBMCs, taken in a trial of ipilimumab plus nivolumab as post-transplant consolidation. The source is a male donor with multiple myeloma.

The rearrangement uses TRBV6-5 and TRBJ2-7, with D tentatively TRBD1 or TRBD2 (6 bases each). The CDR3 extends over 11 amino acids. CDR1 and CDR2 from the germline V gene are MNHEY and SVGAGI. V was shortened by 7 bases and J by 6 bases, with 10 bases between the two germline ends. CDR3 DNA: TGTGCCAGCAAGGGGGGCGGCGAGCAGTACTTC. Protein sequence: CASKGGGEQYF.

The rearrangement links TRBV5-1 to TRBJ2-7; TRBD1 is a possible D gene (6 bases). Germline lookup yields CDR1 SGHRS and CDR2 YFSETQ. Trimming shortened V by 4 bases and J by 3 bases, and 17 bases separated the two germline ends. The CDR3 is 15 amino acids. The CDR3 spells CASSTRGGTLYEQYF. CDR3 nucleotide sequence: TGCGCCAGCAGCACCCGAGGGGGAACGCTCTACGAGCAGTACTTC.

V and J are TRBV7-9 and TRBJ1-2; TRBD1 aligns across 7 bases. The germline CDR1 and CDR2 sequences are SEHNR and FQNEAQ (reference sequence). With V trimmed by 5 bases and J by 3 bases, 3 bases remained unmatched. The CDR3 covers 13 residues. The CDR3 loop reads CASSAGQHYGYTF. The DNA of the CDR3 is TGTGCCAGCAGCGCGGGACAGCACTATGGCTACACCTTC.

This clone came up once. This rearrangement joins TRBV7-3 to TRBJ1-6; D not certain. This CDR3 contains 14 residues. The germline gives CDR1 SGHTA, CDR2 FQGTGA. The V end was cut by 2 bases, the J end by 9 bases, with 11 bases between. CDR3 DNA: TGTGCCAGCAGCTTAGGAGGAACTGGTTCACCCCTCCACTTT. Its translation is CASSLGGTGSPLHF.

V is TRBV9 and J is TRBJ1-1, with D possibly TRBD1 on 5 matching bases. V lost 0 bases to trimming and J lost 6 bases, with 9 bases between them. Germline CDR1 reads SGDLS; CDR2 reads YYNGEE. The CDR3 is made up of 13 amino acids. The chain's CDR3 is CASSVGGAAEAFF. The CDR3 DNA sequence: TGTGCCAGCAGCGTAGGAGGGGCGGCTGAAGCTTTCTTT.

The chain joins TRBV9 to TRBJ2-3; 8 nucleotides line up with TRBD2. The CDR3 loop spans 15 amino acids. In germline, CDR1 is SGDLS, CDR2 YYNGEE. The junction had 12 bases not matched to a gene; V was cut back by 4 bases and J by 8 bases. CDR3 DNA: TGTGCCAGCAGCCCCCACGGGGAAAGCGGGGGTACGCAGTATTTT. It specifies CASSPHGESGGTQYF.

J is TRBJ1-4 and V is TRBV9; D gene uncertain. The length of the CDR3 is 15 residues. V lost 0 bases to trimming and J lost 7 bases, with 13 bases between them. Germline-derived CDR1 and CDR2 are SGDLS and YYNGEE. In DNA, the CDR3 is TGTGCCAGCAGCGTAGCTGCGGGGAACGGTGAAAAACTGTTTTTT. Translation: CASSVAAGNGEKLFF.

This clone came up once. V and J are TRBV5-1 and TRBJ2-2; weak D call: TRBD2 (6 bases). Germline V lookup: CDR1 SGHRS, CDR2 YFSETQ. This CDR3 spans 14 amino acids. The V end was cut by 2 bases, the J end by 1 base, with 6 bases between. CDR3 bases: TGCGCCAGCAGCTTTAGCGGGAACACCGGGGAGCTGTTTTTT. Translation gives CASSFSGNTGELFF.